This T cell receptor (beta chain) was identified during a study of identical twins. In germline, CDR1 is MDHEN, CDR2 SYDVKM. V trimming: 6 bases; J trimming: 0 bases; junction bases outside the gene matches: 5. The CDR3 is 16 amino acids. In TCRdb, the 5' RACE reads were re-called with MiXCR into one record per CDR3 protein. The sample shows about 720,000 distinct CDR3 sequences, 8.6% of them seen only once. The same specimen was also included in a second study, on yellow fever vaccine responses in identical twins.

The receptor comes from a woman younger than 30 in good health. V usage is TRBV28 and J usage is TRBJ2-6; 7 bases line up with TRBD1. Sequencing input: PBMCs. The CDR3 sequence: CASSWGQISGANVLTF. The CDR3 DNA sequence: TGTGCCAGCAGCTGGGGACAGATCTCTGGGGCCAACGTCCTGACTTTC.